These T cell receptor beta chains were read from a single sample in a study of blood T cell repertoires in COVID-19. The protocol was immunoSEQ multiplex PCR, while the TCRdb copy is restricted to in-frame clones and leaves out a portion. The table shows around 140,000 clones, with roughly 84% occurring only once. The sample taken for sequencing was peripheral blood. These receptors all stem from a man between 25 and 39 years old with COVID-19, enrolled during active disease. The CDR3 runs from the conserved cysteine through the conserved F or W. Fields, in order: J gene, clone size, D gene, V gene, CDR3 protein, CDR3 DNA. D genes are given only for firm matches. Size tells how often a clone was seen (once, few, many) or the class of an expanded clone, and some rows leave it out.

J: TRBJ2-2
size: NA
D: TRBD1
V: TRBV12-3/TRBV12-4
CDR3: CASRDRDTGELFF
DNA: TGTGCCAGCAGGGACAGGGACACCGGGGAGCTGTTTTTT

J: TRBJ2-7
size: NA
D: TRBD2
V: TRBV7-3
CDR3: CASSRGGEKEQYF
DNA: TGTGCCAGCAGCCGGGGGGGAGAAAAAGAGCAGTACTTC

J: TRBJ2-7
size: NA
D: NA
V: TRBV4-1
CDR3: CASGSGRDSAYEQYF
DNA: TGCGCCAGCGGATCAGGGCGGGATTCCGCCTACGAGCAGTACTTC

J: TRBJ1-5
size: NA
D: TRBD1
V: TRBV7-2
CDR3: CASSLDGQGDQPQHF
DNA: TGTGCCAGCAGCTTAGATGGACAGGGGGATCAGCCCCAGCATTTT

J: TRBJ1-6
size: NA
D: NA
V: TRBV28
CDR3: CASRPGGTYSPLHF
DNA: TGTGCCAGCAGACCTGGAGGAACGTATTCACCCCTCCACTTT

J: TRBJ2-1
size: NA
D: NA
V: TRBV11-2
CDR3: CASSPLAPEQFF
DNA: TGTGCCAGCAGTCCGCTAGCGCCTGAGCAGTTCTTC

J: TRBJ2-3
size: NA
D: TRBD2
V: TRBV6-5
CDR3: CASSSWGAGETDTQYF
DNA: TGTGCCAGCAGTTCTTGGGGAGCGGGAGAAACAGATACGCAGTATTTT

J: TRBJ1-1
size: NA
D: NA
V: TRBV6-2/TRBV6-3
CDR3: CASSYSVQQGNTEAFF
DNA: TGTGCCAGCAGTTACTCGGTTCAACAGGGGAACACTGAAGCTTTCTTT

J: TRBJ2-5
size: NA
D: TRBD1
V: TRBV3-1/TRBV3-2
CDR3: CASSPGQGARETQYF
DNA: TGTGCCAGCAGCCCCGGACAGGGGGCTCGAGAGACCCAGTACTTC

J: TRBJ2-3
size: once
D: TRBD2
V: TRBV9
CDR3: CASSVGRGEGLSDTQYF
DNA: TGTGCCAGCAGCGTAGGTCGGGGGGAGGGCCTGTCAGATACGCAGTATTTT

J: TRBJ2-7
size: once
D: TRBD2
V: TRBV7-8
CDR3: CASSSLTGRNYEQYF
DNA: TGTGCCAGCAGCTCCTTGACCGGGAGGAACTACGAGCAGTACTTC

J: TRBJ1-3
size: once
D: TRBD1
V: TRBV5-5
CDR3: CASSTGGWDRKPGNTIYF
DNA: TGTGCCAGCAGCACCGGGGGATGGGACAGGAAACCTGGAAACACCATATATTTT

J: TRBJ1-1
size: NA
D: NA
V: TRBV6-5
CDR3: CASSYGGMNTEAFF
DNA: TGTGCCAGCAGTTACGGGGGGATGAACACTGAAGCTTTCTTT

J: TRBJ1-4
size: few
D: TRBD1
V: TRBV6-5
CDR3: CASSYWRTGGEKLFF
DNA: TGTGCCAGCAGTTACTGGAGGACAGGGGGGGAAAAACTGTTTTTT

J: TRBJ2-7
size: few
D: TRBD2
V: TRBV10-3
CDR3: CAIQWGGSSYEQYF
DNA: TGTGCCATCCAGTGGGGCGGGAGCTCCTACGAGCAGTACTTC

J: TRBJ2-1
size: NA
D: TRBD2
V: TRBV19
CDR3: CASSPGTSNRGEQFF
DNA: TGTGCCAGTAGTCCTGGGACTAGTAATAGGGGTGAGCAGTTCTTC

J: TRBJ1-3
size: NA
D: NA
V: TRBV27
CDR3: CASGRRVAGNTIYF
DNA: TGTGCCAGCGGCCGGAGGGTAGCTGGAAACACCATATATTTT

J: TRBJ2-7
size: NA
D: NA
V: TRBV20-1
CDR3: CSATKSYEQYF
DNA: TGCAGTGCTACTAAATCCTACGAGCAGTACTTC

J: TRBJ1-5
size: few
D: NA
V: TRBV9
CDR3: CASSVEGGPYQPQHF
DNA: TGTGCCAGCAGCGTGGAAGGGGGACCGTATCAGCCCCAGCATTTT

J: TRBJ2-6
size: once
D: NA
V: TRBV6-2/TRBV6-3
CDR3: CASSPGVSGANVLTF
DNA: TGTGCCAGCAGCCCAGGGGTGTCTGGGGCCAACGTCCTGACTTTC

J: TRBJ2-2
size: NA
D: TRBD2
V: TRBV4-2
CDR3: CASSHPTSANTGELFF
DNA: TGTGCCAGCAGCCACCCGACTAGCGCGAACACCGGGGAGCTGTTTTTT

J: TRBJ2-7
size: once
D: TRBD1
V: TRBV28
CDR3: CASSLAGGRLYEQYF
DNA: TGTGCCAGCAGTTTAGCAGGGGGACGTTTGTACGAGCAGTACTTC

J: TRBJ1-2
size: NA
D: NA
V: TRBV30
CDR3: CAWSRQARYGYTF
DNA: TGTGCCTGGAGTAGACAGGCCCGCTATGGCTACACCTTC

J: TRBJ1-1
size: NA
D: NA
V: TRBV27
CDR3: CASRRGGAVGTEAFF
DNA: TGTGCCAGCAGAAGGGGAGGGGCAGTGGGTACTGAAGCTTTCTTT

J: TRBJ2-1
size: NA
D: NA
V: TRBV29-1
CDR3: CSVSGRSTYNEQFF
DNA: TGCAGCGTTTCAGGCAGATCGACCTACAATGAGCAGTTCTTC

J: TRBJ2-7
size: NA
D: TRBD2
V: TRBV9
CDR3: CASSVGAGGGSEQYF
DNA: TGTGCCAGCAGCGTCGGGGCGGGAGGGGGTAGCGAGCAGTACTTC

J: TRBJ1-1
size: NA
D: NA
V: TRBV2
CDR3: CASSADKNTEAFF
DNA: TGTGCCAGCAGCGCGGACAAGAACACTGAAGCTTTCTTT

J: TRBJ2-1
size: NA
D: NA
V: TRBV7-7
CDR3: CASSLDTYNEQFF
DNA: TGTGCTAGCAGCTTGGACACTTACAATGAGCAGTTCTTC

J: TRBJ2-7
size: few
D: NA
V: TRBV3-1/TRBV3-2
CDR3: CASSQGRRDSTYEQYF
DNA: TGTGCCAGCAGCCAAGGGAGGAGGGACTCAACCTACGAGCAGTACTTC

J: TRBJ2-1
size: NA
D: NA
V: TRBV7-8
CDR3: CASSLRSKGNEQFF
DNA: TGTGCCAGCAGCTTGCGATCAAAGGGGAATGAGCAGTTCTTC

J: TRBJ2-4
size: NA
D: NA
V: TRBV5-5
CDR3: CASSLLALAKNIQYF
DNA: TGTGCCAGCAGTCTACTAGCTCTTGCCAAAAACATTCAGTACTTC

J: TRBJ1-1
size: NA
D: TRBD1
V: TRBV30
CDR3: CAWSVLRGGVEANTEAFF
DNA: TGTGCCTGGAGTGTACTTAGAGGGGGCGTCGAGGCGAACACTGAAGCTTTCTTT

J: TRBJ2-7
size: NA
D: NA
V: TRBV4-3
CDR3: CASSQVYRLTYEQYF
DNA: TGCGCCAGCAGCCAAGTCTACAGACTAACCTACGAGCAGTACTTC

J: TRBJ1-5
size: NA
D: TRBD1
V: TRBV30
CDR3: CACGTGGRNQPQHF
DNA: TGTGCCTGTGGGACAGGGGGCCGGAATCAGCCCCAGCATTTT

J: TRBJ1-6
size: NA
D: NA
V: TRBV9
CDR3: CASSVGGTQNSPLHF
DNA: TGTGCCAGCAGCGTAGGGGGGACTCAGAATTCACCCCTCCACTTT

J: TRBJ1-2
size: NA
D: TRBD1
V: TRBV9
CDR3: CASSVGDRDRGGYTF
DNA: TGTGCCAGCAGCGTAGGGGACAGGGACCGCGGGGGCTACACCTTC

J: TRBJ1-3
size: NA
D: TRBD1
V: TRBV25-1
CDR3: CASRSDRGSNTIYF
DNA: TGTGCCAGCAGATCAGACAGGGGGTCTAACACCATATATTTT

J: TRBJ1-1
size: NA
D: NA
V: TRBV30
CDR3: CAWIQGMAFF
DNA: TGTGCCTGGATCCAGGGGATGGCTTTCTTT

J: TRBJ1-6
size: NA
D: NA
V: TRBV28
CDR3: CASSSYRVWDSPLHF
DNA: TGTGCCAGCAGTTCCTACAGGGTGTGGGATTCACCCCTCCACTTT

J: TRBJ1-5
size: NA
D: TRBD1
V: TRBV3-1/TRBV3-2
CDR3: CASSQAGTENQPQHF
DNA: TGTGCCAGCAGCCAAGCCGGGACAGAGAATCAGCCCCAGCATTTT

J: TRBJ2-2
size: NA
D: NA
V: TRBV6-5
CDR3: CASSSTGRGPGELFF
DNA: TGTGCCAGCAGTTCGACTGGCCGGGGTCCCGGGGAGCTGTTTTTT

J: TRBJ2-1
size: NA
D: TRBD2
V: TRBV10-2
CDR3: CASATPGLAGGQQFF
DNA: TGCGCCAGCGCGACGCCGGGACTAGCGGGAGGCCAGCAGTTCTTC

J: TRBJ2-3
size: NA
D: TRBD2
V: TRBV30
CDR3: CAWRVRGGAPDTQYF
DNA: TGTGCCTGGAGAGTCCGGGGGGGCGCGCCAGATACGCAGTATTTT

J: TRBJ1-2
size: NA
D: TRBD1
V: TRBV11-2
CDR3: CASSPQTGDLAYGYTF
DNA: TGTGCCAGCAGCCCCCAAACAGGGGATTTGGCATACGGCTACACCTTC

J: TRBJ1-2
size: NA
D: TRBD1
V: TRBV2
CDR3: CASSKDRVSGHTF
DNA: TGTGCCAGCAGTAAGGACAGGGTTAGCGGCCACACCTTC

J: TRBJ1-4
size: NA
D: NA
V: TRBV30
CDR3: CAWSWQGLEKLFF
DNA: TGTGCCTGGAGTTGGCAGGGGCTTGAAAAACTGTTTTTT

J: TRBJ2-4
size: once
D: NA
V: TRBV7-8
CDR3: CASSPLRTTKNIQYF
DNA: TGTGCCAGCAGCCCGCTGCGGACTACGAAAAACATTCAGTACTTC

J: TRBJ2-1
size: NA
D: TRBD1
V: TRBV9
CDR3: CASSVEVWSRGSNEQFF
DNA: TGTGCCAGCAGCGTAGAAGTCTGGAGCAGGGGGAGCAATGAGCAGTTCTTC

J: TRBJ2-7
size: NA
D: NA
V: TRBV6-5
CDR3: CASSRSQGSYEQYF
DNA: TGTGCCAGCAGTCGCTCTCAGGGCTCCTACGAGCAGTACTTC

J: TRBJ2-7
size: NA
D: NA
V: TRBV11-2
CDR3: CASSLEAVSSYEQYF
DNA: TGTGCCAGCAGCTTAGAGGCCGTCAGCTCCTACGAGCAGTACTTC

J: TRBJ1-4
size: NA
D: TRBD1
V: TRBV4-3
CDR3: CASSQDGQGDEKLFF
DNA: TGCGCCAGCAGCCAAGATGGGCAGGGGGATGAAAAACTGTTTTTT

J: TRBJ2-5
size: NA
D: TRBD2
V: TRBV5-1
CDR3: CASSLRQGGETQYF
DNA: TGCGCCAGCAGCTTGCGTCAGGGAGGGGAGACCCAGTACTTC

J: TRBJ2-7
size: NA
D: NA
V: TRBV15
CDR3: CATSREKESSYEQYF
DNA: TGTGCCACCAGCAGGGAAAAGGAGAGCTCCTACGAGCAGTACTTC